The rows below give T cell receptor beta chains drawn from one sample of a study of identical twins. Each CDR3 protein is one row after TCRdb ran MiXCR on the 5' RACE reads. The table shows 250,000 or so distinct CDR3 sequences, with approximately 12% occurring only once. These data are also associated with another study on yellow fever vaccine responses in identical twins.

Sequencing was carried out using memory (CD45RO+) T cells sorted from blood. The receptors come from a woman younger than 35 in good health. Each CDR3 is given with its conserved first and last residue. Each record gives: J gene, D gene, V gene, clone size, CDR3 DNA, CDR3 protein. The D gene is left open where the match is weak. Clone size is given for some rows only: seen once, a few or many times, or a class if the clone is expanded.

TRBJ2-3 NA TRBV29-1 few TGCAGCGTTGTACGGGCTCCCACAGATACGCAGTATTTT CSVVRAPTDTQYF
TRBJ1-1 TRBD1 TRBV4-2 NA TGTGCCAGCAGCGCGAGACAGGGCTGGAACACTGAAGCTTTCTTT CASSARQGWNTEAFF
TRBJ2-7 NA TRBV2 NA TGTGCCACTCGCGGGCCACGGGACGAGCAGTACTTC CATRGPRDEQYF
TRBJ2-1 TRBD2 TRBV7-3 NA TGTGCCAGCAGCCCTTTAGCGGGGGGGTCCGGTGAGCAGTTCTTC CASSPLAGGSGEQFF
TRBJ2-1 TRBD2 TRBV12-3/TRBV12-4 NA TGTGCCAGCAACCCAAGCGGGAGGGTTGGAAATGAGCAGTTCTTC CASNPSGRVGNEQFF
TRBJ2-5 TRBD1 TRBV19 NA TGTGCCTCCCACCCGCGACAGGGCGGGACCCAGTACTTC CASHPRQGGTQYF
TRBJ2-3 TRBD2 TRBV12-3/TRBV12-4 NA TGTGCCAGCAGCCGAGCGGGGCCCGCGGTCATAGATACGCAGTATTTT CASSRAGPAVIDTQYF
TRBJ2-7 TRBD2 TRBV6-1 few TGTGCCAGCAGTGAATTGGGAGGGGCGATCTACGAGCAGTACTTC CASSELGGAIYEQYF
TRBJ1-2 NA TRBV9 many TGTGCCAGCAGCGTATCGGAGAATAACTATGGCTACACCTTC CASSVSENNYGYTF
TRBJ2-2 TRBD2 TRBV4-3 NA TGCGCCAGCAGCCTGACTAGCGCTTTCGGGGAGCTGTTTTTT CASSLTSAFGELFF